Reported below is one T cell receptor beta chain. The specificity of this receptor is unknown. Base qualities were left out, and no much larger clone turns up one base away. These data come from a study of shared clonotypes between healthy human individuals (dated by TCRdb to 2020 to 2021). In the study overall: A couple of women and a few men aged 18 to 49 years were included in the cohort. For each donor, CD4 naive and CD4 memory were each run on three plates, CD8 naive on two plates, and CD8 memory on one plate. To estimate repertoire size and how much clonotypes are shared between individuals, the study performed deep sequencing of blood TCR repertoires from roughly five healthy adults. To increase sequencing depth and limit assay-specific biases, different laboratories used diverse techniques to prepare libraries and sequence TCR repertoires. Each donor's leukapheresis produced roughly between roughly 0.94 and 9.5 billion PBMCs. Overall study results and their limits: The small number of donors limited the genetic and exposure-history diversity represented. Estimated clonotype richness was generally larger for naive than for memory subsets. Incomplete sequencing was indicated by rarefaction of sorted-subset datasets, despite the large sequencing depth. Sampling was restricted to blood, and TCR repertoires in tissues likely differ from the TCR repertoires found in blood. Pairwise subsampling indicated that sequencing depth was expected to affect the degree of clonotype sharing among donors. Clonotypes shared by all four sorted-subset donors showed higher generation probabilities than non-shared clonotypes. Across a few donors, about 4.5% of naive CD4, 3% to 4% of naive CD8, 2% to 2.5% of memory CD4, and about 0.4% of memory CD8 clonotypes were shared.

Measured from the cysteine to the phenylalanine, the CDR3 is 14 residues long. Just CDR3 DNA is preserved here, 42 bases in frame from base 1. The junction shows trimming of 0 bases on V and 2 bases on J, plus 7 bases between the germline ends. CDR1 and CDR2, looked up from the germline V gene, are MNHEY and SVGAGI. The donors were healthy, HIV-negative adults who had no recently reported acute infections or vaccinations. Only Caucasian adults living in Nashville, Tennessee, USA were represented among the donors. CD4+ T cells were enriched by magnetic negative selection, after which naive cells were positively selected on CD45RA and the negative fraction was taken as the memory subset. Blood was collected by leukapheresis, and PBMCs were isolated by Ficoll-Histopaque density gradient centrifugation and then cryopreserved in liquid nitrogen vapor phase. Analytical flow cytometry was used to check the purity and quantity of every magnetically sorted T cell population. Each sorted fraction had its genomic DNA isolated and then quantified by UV absorbance on a Nanodrop 2000c.

Using the deep immunoSEQ assay, multiplex PCR amplified TCR CDR3 regions from genomic DNA. Extracted genomic DNA from each cell subset was distributed evenly across all wells of several immunoSEQ 96-well plates, and each plate was treated as a replicate. For sorted subsets, each replicate PCR was loaded with about 0.2 ug genomic DNA, equivalent to 25,000 to 35,000 T cell genomes. The purified libraries were quantified using a Qubit 3.0 fluorometer, sized with a Bioanalyzer 2100, and then quantified again using the KAPA Library Quantification kit. A separate single-read 150-cycle Illumina NextSeq 550 flow cell was used to sequence each immunoSEQ 96-well plate. The authors' analysis ran thus. Because the immunoSEQ output included only junctional sequences and no quality scores, the filtering could not be the same as the filtering used for full-length reads. Sequences were annotated with PyIR, a Python wrapper for IgBLAST v1.9, and V/J genes and CDR3 were assigned using IMGT germline references. Reads were filtered out if the reads had weak V/J assignments (E-value above 1e-6), no CDR3, stop codons, out-of-frame junctions, or ambiguous translated residues. A V3J clonotype was defined by an identical inferred V gene, J gene, and CDR3 amino acid sequence. The percentage overlap between two repertoires was calculated by dividing the number of shared unique clonotypes by the size of the smaller repertoire. RTK rarefaction, the Chao1 estimator, and Recon v2.1 estimates of unobserved clonotypes were used to assess repertoire richness. For all TCRbeta clonotypes obtained by the gDNA method from a few donors, generation probabilities were computed with OLGA. TCRdb provides this immuneACCESS table in a form limited to in-frame rearrangements. Some clones are lacking; in checked studies, under half of them reflect an unresolved V gene, and why the rest are absent is not known. The DNA gave D and trimming, while V, J and clone size come from that table. The sample table records roughly 1 million clones; 70% to 80% of these occur just once. Approximately 1.5% of the sample goes to the ten largest clones.

The receptor's source is a man in his late teens or twenties in good health. The chain is encoded by TRBV6-5 joined to TRBJ2-5; the D gene is tentatively TRBD1 or TRBD2, each matching 5 bases. Sequenced: memory CD4+ T cells sorted from blood. The cell subset or site label, read with the paper, signifies: CD45RA-negative fraction. CDR3 loop: CASSYSEGQETQYF. The sequenced DNA: TGTGCCAGCAGTTACTCCGAGGGGCAAGAGACCCAGTACTTC.